These T cell receptor beta chains were read from a single sample in a study of read filtering for tumor transcriptome and immune sequencing. Via MiXCR, TCRdb re-called the reads, giving one row per CDR3 protein. The table has under 60,000 distinct CDR3 sequences, roughly 20% seen once. The specimen sequenced was a population of CD138-negative cells sorted from bone marrow. Receptors originate from a donor aged 40 or over with multiple myeloma. CDR3s include the opening cysteine and the closing phenylalanine or tryptophan. D genes are given only for firm matches. Only part of the rows carry a size: once, few, many, or a class if the clone is expanded.

>TRBV15|TRBD2|TRBJ2-1|many
CATSSRLAGVPEQFF
TGTGCCACCAGCAGTCGGCTAGCGGGAGTTCCTGAGCAGTTCTTC
>TRBV18|NA|TRBJ2-3|many
CASSPSRPSDTQYF
TGTGCCAGCTCACCAAGTAGGCCATCAGATACGCAGTATTTT
>TRBV7-6|TRBD1|TRBJ2-1|many
CASSNGQVQFF
TGTGCCAGCAGCAACGGACAGGTGCAGTTCTTC
>TRBV19|NA|TRBJ1-4|few
CASKEQEWEKLFF
TGTGCCAGTAAGGAACAGGAATGGGAAAAACTGTTTTTT
>TRBV20-1|NA|TRBJ2-1|many
CSATPGLASNEQFF
TGCAGTGCTACCCCGGGGCTAGCGAGCAATGAGCAGTTCTTC
>TRBV9|NA|TRBJ2-2|many
CASSVDGGTGELFF
TGTGCCAGCAGCGTAGATGGTGGGACCGGGGAGCTGTTTTTT
>TRBV20-1|NA|TRBJ2-1|NA
CGARDPASSSTYNEQFF
TGCGGCGCTAGAGATCCGGCCTCATCGAGTACTTACAATGAGCAGTTCTTC
>TRBV15|NA|TRBJ2-2|many
CATSKYRVTGELFF
TGTGCCACCAGCAAATACAGGGTTACCGGGGAGCTGTTTTTT
>TRBV20-1|NA|TRBJ1-1|many
CSTYAAPTEAFF
TGCAGTACTTACGCTGCCCCCACTGAAGCTTTCTTT
>TRBV10-3|NA|TRBJ2-4|many
CAISESGGAKNIQYF
TGTGCCATCAGTGAGTCCGGCGGGGCCAAAAACATTCAGTACTTC
>TRBV25-1|NA|TRBJ2-3|few
CASSEHPITPRTDTQYF
TGTGCCAGCAGTGAACACCCAATCACACCTCGCACAGATACGCAGTATTTT